This record concerns one T cell receptor beta chain sequence. This specimen comes from a study of shared clonotypes between healthy human individuals. The data were produced by immunoSEQ multiplex PCR, yet TCRdb's version contains in-frame clones alone and is incomplete. Among approximately 1,000,000 clones listed, more than 75% were seen once. Sequenced input: memory CD4+ T cells from PBMCs. Documented subset: CD45RA-negative fraction. The TCR comes from a young man in good health. Some clones in this sample may be carry-over from other donors' samples.

The CDR3 nucleotides are TGTGCCAGCAGTTTGATGGGGGGGTCGACTGAAGCTTTCTTT. Amino acids: CASSLMGGSTEAFF. This chain joins TRBV28 and TRBJ1-1; D is perhaps TRBD1 (5 bases). This CDR3 has 14 amino acids. V was clipped by 3 bases and J by 5 bases, with 13 bases between them. Germline V lookup: CDR1 MDHEN, CDR2 SYDVKM.